The source of this T cell receptor (beta chain) is a study of Ad26.COV2.S vaccination and SARS-CoV-2 variants. This sample's treatment: around 19 received Ad26.COV2.S at low or high dose, single or two shots; five or six received placebo; per-sample allocation not given. Repertoires come from day 63 after the first vaccine or placebo injection. Some clones are missing from TCRdb's copy, which holds only in-frame ones; the method was immunoSEQ multiplex PCR. The sample contains 440,000 or so clones, roughly 88% of which appear only once. V was pared by 1 base and J by 0 bases, with 10 bases between. CDR1 and CDR2 from the germline V gene are SGHTA and FQGNSA. The CDR3 has 16 residues.

This material consisted of peripheral blood, taken in a trial of Ad26.COV2.S vaccine versus placebo. This TCR was recovered from a person between 18 and 60 years old who received the Ad26.COV2.S COVID-19 vaccine or a placebo. The rearrangement uses TRBV7-2 and TRBJ1-5; D unresolved. CDR3 residues: CASSLVGGNSNQPQHF. For the CDR3, the DNA is TGTGCCAGCAGCTTAGTAGGCGGAAATAGCAATCAGCCCCAGCATTTT. The variable domain in full, with the rest retrieved from reference TRBV7-2 and TRBJ1-5, is GAGVSQSPSNKVTEKGKDVELRCDPISGHTALYWYRQSLGQGLEFLIYFQGNSAPDKSGLPSDRFSAERTGGSVSTLTIQRTQQEDSAVYLCASSLVGGNSNQPQHFGDGTRLSIL.